The present T cell receptor (beta chain) was sequenced within a study of shared clonotypes between healthy human individuals. The protocol was immunoSEQ multiplex PCR, while the TCRdb copy is restricted to in-frame clones and leaves out a portion. The sample includes over 850,000 clones, 75% to 80% of them seen just once. The sequence derives from a man between 18 and 29 years old in good health. Some clones in this sample may be carry-over from other donors' samples. Input material: memory CD4+ T cells from PBMCs. Sample subset: CD45RA-negative fraction.

CDR3 coding DNA: TGCGCCAGCAGTGAGTCTGCCAGCGTCACGAACACTGAAGCTTTCTTT. Its translation is CASSESASVTNTEAFF. The rearrangement uses TRBV10-1 and TRBJ1-1; D ambiguous. V gave up 0 bases and J gave up 1 base, with 12 bases separating them. The CDR3 has 16 residues. From germline, CDR1 is WNHNN and CDR2 SYGVQD (reference sequence).